This T cell receptor (beta chain) originates from a study of beta chain features in type 1 diabetes. Notes on the study in general: For Type 1 diabetes patients, all four CD4+ subsets carried TCRB CDR3s that were moderately but significantly shorter.

The V gene's germline CDR1 is SGHTA and CDR2 FQGNSA. Trimming removed 5 bases at V and 1 base at J, with 8 bases between. The CDR3 has 13 residues. CD45RO/CCR7/CD25/CD127/CD95/CD27 sorting isolated CD4+ naive, central memory, regulatory and stem cell-like memory cells. Every isolated RNA sample was fully reverse transcribed, so sequencing captured expressed TCRB transcripts. The table came from immunoSEQ multiplex PCR; TCRdb's copy has only in-frame clones and leaves some out. The top ten hold under 0.75% of the sample, which has around 170,000 clones, around 9% seen once. This clone was recorded a few times. The antigen remains undetermined.

The sequence was obtained from a woman in her thirties with type 1 diabetes. Source material: central memory CD4+ T cells from blood. The chain uses TRBV7-2 and TRBJ1-1, with D unclear. The CDR3 sequence: CASSKQENTEAFF. CDR3 DNA: TGTGCCAGCAGCAAACAAGAGAACACTGAAGCTTTCTTT.